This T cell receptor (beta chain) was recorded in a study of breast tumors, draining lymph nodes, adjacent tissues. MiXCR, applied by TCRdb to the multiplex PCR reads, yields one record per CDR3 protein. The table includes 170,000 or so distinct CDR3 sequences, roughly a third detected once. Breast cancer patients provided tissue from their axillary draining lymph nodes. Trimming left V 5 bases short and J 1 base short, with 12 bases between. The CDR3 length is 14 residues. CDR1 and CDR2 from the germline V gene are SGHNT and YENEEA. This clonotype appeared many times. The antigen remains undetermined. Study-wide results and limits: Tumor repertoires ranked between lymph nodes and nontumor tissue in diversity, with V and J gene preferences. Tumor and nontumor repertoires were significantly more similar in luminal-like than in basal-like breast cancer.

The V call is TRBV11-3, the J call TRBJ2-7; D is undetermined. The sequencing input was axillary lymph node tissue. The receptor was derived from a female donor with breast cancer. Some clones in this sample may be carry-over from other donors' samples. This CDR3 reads CASSPNPQSYEQYF. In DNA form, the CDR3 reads TGTGCCAGCAGCCCTAACCCGCAATCCTACGAGCAGTACTTC. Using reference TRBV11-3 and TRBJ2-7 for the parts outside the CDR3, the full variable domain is EAGVVQSPRYKIIEKKQPVAFWCNPISGHNTLYWYLQNLGQGPELLIRYENEEAVDDSQLPKDRFSAERLKGVDSTLKIQPAELGDSAVYLCASSPNPQSYEQYFGPGTRLTVT.